This T cell receptor (beta chain) was sequenced for a study of blood T cell repertoires in COVID-19. Turning to this clone: The same CDR3 is also encoded by other DNA sequences in this sample.

Sequencing used immunoSEQ multiplex PCR; TCRdb keeps in-frame clones, though not all of them. Here the sample spans approximately 150,000 clones, about 92% being singletons. The sequenced material came from peripheral blood. This TCR was recovered from a human donor in a cohort sampled during active COVID-19.

Here the CDR3 DNA reads TGTGCCAGCAGCTGGGACAGAGACAATGAGCAGTTCTTC. It yields the protein CASSWDRDNEQFF. J is TRBJ2-1 and V is TRBV11-1, with 7 positions matching TRBD1. CDR1 is SGHAT, CDR2 FQDESV, per germline (reference sequence). The trim removed 4 bases at V and 5 bases at J, leaving 2 bases unmatched. This CDR3 comprises 13 residues.